The T cell receptor beta chain under discussion was sequenced for a study of Ad26.COV2.S vaccination and SARS-CoV-2 variants. Study information: The trial was COV1001 and the donor's arm was Ad26.COV2.S. Doses of Ad26.COV2.S were injected into muscle once or twice, 56 days apart.

The treatment is: 19 received Ad26.COV2.S at low or high dose, single or two shots; about 5 received placebo; per-sample allocation not given. Collection of the samples took place on day 63 after the first injection of vaccine or placebo. Germline CDR1 SGHRS, CDR2 YFSETQ. The CDR3 loop spans 15 amino acids. The trim removed 1 base at V and 6 bases at J, leaving 5 bases unmatched. About this clone itself: Its antigen is undetermined.

Profiled with immunoSEQ multiplex PCR; TCRdb holds only in-frame clones, not every one. The table has about 350,000 clones, around 89% seen once; the top ten hold around 5.3%. The study's findings and limits: Placebo recipients trailed vaccine recipients in spike-specific TCR breadth.

V usage is TRBV5-1 and J usage is TRBJ2-1, with 9 bases fitting TRBD1. Sequenced material: peripheral blood, taken in a trial of Ad26.COV2.S vaccine versus placebo. This TCR derives from a person between 18 and 59 years old who received the Ad26.COV2.S COVID-19 vaccine or a placebo. As DNA, the CDR3 is TGCGCCAGCAGCTTGTGGGACAGGGTTTCCAATGAGCAGTTCTTC. This translates into CASSLWDRVSNEQFF.